The rows below give T cell receptor beta chains drawn from one sample of a study of response to subunit inactivated influenza vaccine. TCRdb ran MiXCR on the RT-PCR reads and lists one entry per CDR3 protein. The table records about 520,000 distinct CDR3 sequences, approximately 9.9% of them present only once. The starting material was PBMCs from blood, obtained about 40 days after vaccination. These receptors all stem from a man in his forties or fifties who received an inactivated influenza vaccine. Both conserved end residues are part of each CDR3. D genes are given only for firm matches. Expanded clones are given a class, and other clones once, few, many or no size at all.

>.|TRBV12-3/TRBV12-4|TRBD2|TRBJ2-3
TGTGCCAGCAGTCCCTACACGACTAGCAGAAGCACAGATACGCAGTATTTT
CASSPYTTSRSTDTQYF
>.|TRBV9|TRBD1|TRBJ1-1
TGTGCCAGCAGCGTAGAGACAGGGGGCCGGGGGACTGAAGCTTTCTTT
CASSVETGGRGTEAFF
>many|TRBV7-9|.|TRBJ2-7
TGTGCCAGCGCCTTTGCGGACGAGCAGTACTTC
CASAFADEQYF
>few|TRBV5-1|TRBD1|TRBJ2-7
TGCGCCAGCAGCCCGTGGACAGGTGGCGAGCAGTACTTC
CASSPWTGGEQYF
>.|TRBV19|.|TRBJ2-7
TGTGCCAGTAGCGAAACCGGGACGTCCTACTACGAGCAGTACTTC
CASSETGTSYYEQYF
>many|TRBV7-2|.|TRBJ2-1
TGTGCCAGCAGCCCTCGTGGTATTGGGAATGAGCAGTTCTTC
CASSPRGIGNEQFF
>.|TRBV20-1|.|TRBJ1-2
TGCAGTGGAAGAATGGGGGGGGTCTATGGCTACACCTTC
CSGRMGGVYGYTF
>few|TRBV20-1|.|TRBJ2-2
TGCAGTGCTAGTTTCGGGACACTGAACACCGGGGAGCTGTTTTTT
CSASFGTLNTGELFF
>.|TRBV19|.|TRBJ2-7
TGTGCCAGTACCGGAACAGGAACCTCCTACGAGCAGTACTTC
CASTGTGTSYEQYF
>.|TRBV3-1|.|TRBJ2-1
TGTGCCTCCTGCCAATCTGCCTACAGGGTTTCCTACAATGAGCAGTTCTTC
CASCQSAYRVSYNEQFF
>many|TRBV12-3/TRBV12-4|.|TRBJ2-5
TGTGCCAGCAGTTTAAGCGATCAAGAGACCCAGTACTTC
CASSLSDQETQYF
>many|TRBV28|.|TRBJ2-5
TGTGCCAGCAGTGACGCCCGGGCGGGCCTAGAGACCCAGTACTTC
CASSDARAGLETQYF
>.|TRBV14|TRBD2|TRBJ2-5
TGTGCCAGCAGCCAAGGCAAGCGGGGGGCGCAAGAGACCCAGTACTTC
CASSQGKRGAQETQYF
>few|TRBV29-1|.|TRBJ2-2
TGCAGCGTGTACAGGAACACCGGGGAGCTGTTTTTT
CSVYRNTGELFF
>few|TRBV4-3|.|TRBJ2-1
TGCGCCAGCAGCCAAGATTGGGTGGCAGTCCCCTACAATGAGCAGTTCTTC
CASSQDWVAVPYNEQFF
>few|TRBV27|TRBD2|TRBJ2-7
TGTGCCAGCAGTTTAAGCCTAGCGGGTTCCTTTGCCTACGAGCAGTACTTC
CASSLSLAGSFAYEQYF
>.|TRBV12-3/TRBV12-4|TRBD1|TRBJ2-4
TGTGCCAGCAGTTCCTCACAGGGGACATGGAACATTCAGTACTTC
CASSSSQGTWNIQYF
>many|TRBV6-1|.|TRBJ2-7
TGTGCCAGCAGAGAACAGCGTTTGGGAGAGCAGTACTTC
CASREQRLGEQYF
>.|TRBV11-2|.|TRBJ1-1
TGTGCCAGCAGCCTCGGACTGGGGAGGACTGAAGCTTTCTTT
CASSLGLGRTEAFF
>.|TRBV28|.|TRBJ2-1
TGTGCCAGCAGATTCCCCGACACCTCTCGTGAGCAGTTCTTC
CASRFPDTSREQFF
>few|TRBV27|TRBD1|TRBJ2-7
TGTGCCAGCAGTTTACTGACAGGGAGCTCCTACGAGCAGTACTTC
CASSLLTGSSYEQYF
>few|TRBV25-1|.|TRBJ1-1
TGTGCCAGCAGGCGGTCGTCAGGGAACACTGAAGCTTTCTTT
CASRRSSGNTEAFF
>many|TRBV20-1|.|TRBJ2-5
TGCAGTGCTAGAGATCTAGGCAGGGAAGAGACCCAGTACTTC
CSARDLGREETQYF
>.|TRBV28|.|TRBJ2-2
TGTGCCAGCAGTCCGCCCCCCGTTCCGGCGGCGAACACCGGGGAGCTGTTTTTT
CASSPPPVPAANTGELFF
>.|TRBV29-1|.|TRBJ2-1
TGCAGCGTCCCCAGATTTAGAGGGGGGTACAATGAGCAGTTCTTC
CSVPRFRGGYNEQFF
>few|TRBV27|.|TRBJ2-5
TGTGCCAGCAGACCTACTCGTTCCCAGCGGATCCCTAGGGAGACCCAGTACTTC
CASRPTRSQRIPRETQYF
>few|TRBV6-2/TRBV6-3|.|TRBJ2-2
TGTGCCAGCACCTCGGGGATGACAATCGGGGAGCTGTTTTTT
CASTSGMTIGELFF
>many|TRBV7-2|.|TRBJ2-2
TGTGCCAGCACCTCCTTTGGGGGGACCGGGGAGCTGTTTTTT
CASTSFGGTGELFF
>.|TRBV7-2|TRBD2|TRBJ2-1
TGTGCCAGCAGCAACACCGGGACTAGCGTCTACAATGAGCAGTTCTTC
CASSNTGTSVYNEQFF
>many|TRBV7-2|.|TRBJ2-1
TGTGCCAGCAGCTTAGGCGGGGCCCGCAATGAGCAGTTCTTC
CASSLGGARNEQFF
>.|TRBV20-1|.|TRBJ1-5
TGCAGTGTTTCGGGACTCACCAATCAGCCCCAGCATTTT
CSVSGLTNQPQHF
>few|TRBV4-3|.|TRBJ2-1
TGCGCCAGCAGCCAAGTGAGGGGAGACAATGAGCAGTTCTTC
CASSQVRGDNEQFF
>.|TRBV10-3|.|TRBJ1-2
TGTGCCATCAGTGAGTCAACGCCCGGGGGGTATGGCTACACCTTC
CAISESTPGGYGYTF
>few|TRBV4-1|.|TRBJ2-1
TGCGCCAGCAGCCAAGGTCCTAGCATGAGCTCCTACAATGAGCAGTTCTTC
CASSQGPSMSSYNEQFF
>many|TRBV12-3/TRBV12-4|TRBD2|TRBJ2-5
TGTGCCAGCAGCCCTAGACGACTAGCGGGGGTGGAGACCCAGTACTTC
CASSPRRLAGVETQYF
>.|TRBV6-1|.|TRBJ2-1
TGTGCCAGCAGTGAAGGGCGTAACAGGGCACTTAGCCATGAGCAGTTCTTC
CASSEGRNRALSHEQFF
>.|TRBV20-1|.|TRBJ2-6
TGCAGTGCTAGAGACGACGGTGGGGCCAACGTCCTGACTTTC
CSARDDGGANVLTF
>.|TRBV6-4|TRBD2|TRBJ2-3
TGTGCCAGCAGTGAAAGCGGGGGGGCCACAGATACGCAGTATTTT
CASSESGGATDTQYF
>few|TRBV20-1|.|TRBJ1-2
TGCAGTGCAGAGGGAAGTTTGGACTATGGCTACACCTTC
CSAEGSLDYGYTF
>few|TRBV6-2/TRBV6-3|TRBD2|TRBJ2-7
TGTGCCAGCAGTTACTCGAAAAGCGGGAGGGCCAGGAACGAGCAGTACTTC
CASSYSKSGRARNEQYF
>few|TRBV15|.|TRBJ2-3
TGTGCCACCAGCAGTGCCAGGGTTGATACGCAGTATTTT
CATSSARVDTQYF